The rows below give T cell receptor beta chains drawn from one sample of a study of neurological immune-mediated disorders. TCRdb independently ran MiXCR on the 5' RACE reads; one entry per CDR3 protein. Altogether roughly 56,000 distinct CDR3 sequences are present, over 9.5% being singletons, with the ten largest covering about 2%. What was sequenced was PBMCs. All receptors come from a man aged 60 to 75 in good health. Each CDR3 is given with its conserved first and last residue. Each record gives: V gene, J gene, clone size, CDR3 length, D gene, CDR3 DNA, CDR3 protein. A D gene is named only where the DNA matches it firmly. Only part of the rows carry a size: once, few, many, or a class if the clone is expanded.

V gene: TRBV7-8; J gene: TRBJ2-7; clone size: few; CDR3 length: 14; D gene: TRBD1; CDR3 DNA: TGTGCCAGCAGCTTACAAGGACAGGGGGGCGAGCAGTACTTC; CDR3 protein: CASSLQGQGGEQYF
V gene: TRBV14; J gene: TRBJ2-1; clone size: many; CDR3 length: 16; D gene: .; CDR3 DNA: TGTGCCAGCAGCCAAGATCCAGGGGACTCCTACAATGAGCAGTTCTTC; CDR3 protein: CASSQDPGDSYNEQFF
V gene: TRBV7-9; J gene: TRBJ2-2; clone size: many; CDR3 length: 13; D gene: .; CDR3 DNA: TGTGCCAGCAGCCCCCCTGCGTCTGGGGAGCTGTTTTTT; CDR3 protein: CASSPPASGELFF
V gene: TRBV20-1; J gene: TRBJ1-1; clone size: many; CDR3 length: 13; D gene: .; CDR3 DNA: TGCAGTGCTAGTGTCCCCGGGAACACTGAAGCTTTCTTT; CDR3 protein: CSASVPGNTEAFF
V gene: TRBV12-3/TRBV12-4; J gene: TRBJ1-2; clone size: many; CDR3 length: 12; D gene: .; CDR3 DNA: TGTGCCAGCAGCGCCCGCATCTATGGCTACACCTTC; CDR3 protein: CASSARIYGYTF
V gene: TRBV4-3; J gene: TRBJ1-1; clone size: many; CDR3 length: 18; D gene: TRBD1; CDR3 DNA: TGCGCCAGCAGCCTAGCCCCAGGGGGAGGTATAGATGACACTGAAGCTTTCTTT; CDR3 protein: CASSLAPGGGIDDTEAFF
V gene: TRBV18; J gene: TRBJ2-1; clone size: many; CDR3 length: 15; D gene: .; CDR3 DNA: TGTGCCAGCTCACCCCCGGGGACCAGGACCAATGAGCAGTTCTTC; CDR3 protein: CASSPPGTRTNEQFF
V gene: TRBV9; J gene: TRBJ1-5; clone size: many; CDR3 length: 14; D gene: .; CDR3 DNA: TGTGCCAGCAGCCTGGGGGTAAGCAATCAGCCCCAGCATTTT; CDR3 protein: CASSLGVSNQPQHF
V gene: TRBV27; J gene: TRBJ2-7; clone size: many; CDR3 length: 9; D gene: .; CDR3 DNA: TGTGCCAGCAATCGGGAGCAGTACTTC; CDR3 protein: CASNREQYF
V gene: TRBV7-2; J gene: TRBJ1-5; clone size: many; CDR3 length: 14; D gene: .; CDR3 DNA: TGTGCCAGCAGCTTAGTCAACAACAATCAGCCCCAGCATTTT; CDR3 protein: CASSLVNNNQPQHF
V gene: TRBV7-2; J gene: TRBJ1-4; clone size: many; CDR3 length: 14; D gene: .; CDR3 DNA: TGTGCCAGCAGCTTAAAGATGGGGAATGAAAAACTGTTTTTT; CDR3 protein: CASSLKMGNEKLFF
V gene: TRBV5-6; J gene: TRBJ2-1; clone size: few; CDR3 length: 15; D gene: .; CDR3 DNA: TGTGCCAGCAGCCTAGGACAGAGCTCCTACAATGAGCAGTTCTTC; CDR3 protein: CASSLGQSSYNEQFF
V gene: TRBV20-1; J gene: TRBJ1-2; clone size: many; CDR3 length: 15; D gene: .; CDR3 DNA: TGCAGTGCTAGAGGTACAGGGAGATCTAACTATGGCTACACCTTC; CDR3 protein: CSARGTGRSNYGYTF
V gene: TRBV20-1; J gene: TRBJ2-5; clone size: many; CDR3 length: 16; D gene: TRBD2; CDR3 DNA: TGCAGTGCTAGGGTAGCGGGGGGGCCGGGGTTGGAGACCCAGTACTTC; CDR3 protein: CSARVAGGPGLETQYF
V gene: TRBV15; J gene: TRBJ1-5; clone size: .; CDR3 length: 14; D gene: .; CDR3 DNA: TGTGTCACCAGTAAGGGGGATGGCAATCAGCCCCAGCATTTT; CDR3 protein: CVTSKGDGNQPQHF
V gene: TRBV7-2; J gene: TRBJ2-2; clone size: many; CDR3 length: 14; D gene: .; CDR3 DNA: TGTGCCAGCAGCTTAGTGCTGGGAACCGGGGAGCTGTTTTTT; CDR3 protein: CASSLVLGTGELFF
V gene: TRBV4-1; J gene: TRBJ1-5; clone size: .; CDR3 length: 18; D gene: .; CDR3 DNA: TGCGCCAGCAGCCTTCGGGACCTCTCCCGAGGGGGCAATCAGCCCCAGCATTTT; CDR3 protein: CASSLRDLSRGGNQPQHF
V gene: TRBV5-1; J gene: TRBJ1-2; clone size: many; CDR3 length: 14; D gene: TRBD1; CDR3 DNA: TGCGCCAGCAGTAGGGACAGGGCGGACTATGGCTACACCTTC; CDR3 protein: CASSRDRADYGYTF
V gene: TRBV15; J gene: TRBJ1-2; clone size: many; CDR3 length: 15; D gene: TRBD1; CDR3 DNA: TGTGCCACCAGCAGAGGGCAGGGACAGGGATCGGGCTACACCTTC; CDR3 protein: CATSRGQGQGSGYTF
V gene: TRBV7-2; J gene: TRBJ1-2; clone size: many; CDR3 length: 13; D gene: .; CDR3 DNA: TGTGCCAGCAGCCCACGCCGGGAATATGGCTACACCTTC; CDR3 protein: CASSPRREYGYTF
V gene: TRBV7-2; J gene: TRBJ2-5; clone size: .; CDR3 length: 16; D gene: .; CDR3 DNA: TGTGCCAGCAGCGCATTCGGCGGGACACCACAAGAGACCCAGTACTTC; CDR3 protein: CASSAFGGTPQETQYF
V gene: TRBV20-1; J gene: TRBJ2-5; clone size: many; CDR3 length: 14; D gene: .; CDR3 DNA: TGCAGTGCTAACAAGGACCAACCTCAAGAGACCCAGTACTTC; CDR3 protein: CSANKDQPQETQYF
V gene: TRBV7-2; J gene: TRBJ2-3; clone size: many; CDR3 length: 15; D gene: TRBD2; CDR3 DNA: TGTGCCAGCAGCTTAAGCGGTGCGGGGGGAGATACGCAGTATTTT; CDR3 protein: CASSLSGAGGDTQYF
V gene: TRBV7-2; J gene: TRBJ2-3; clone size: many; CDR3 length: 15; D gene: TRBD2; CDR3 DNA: TGTGCCAGCAGCACACCTAGCGGTAGCACAGATACGCAGTATTTT; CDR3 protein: CASSTPSGSTDTQYF
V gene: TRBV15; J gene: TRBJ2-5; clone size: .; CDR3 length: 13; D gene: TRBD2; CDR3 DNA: TGTGCCACCAGCAGAGATCAGGAGACTAGCTGGGACTTC; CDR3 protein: CATSRDQETSWDF
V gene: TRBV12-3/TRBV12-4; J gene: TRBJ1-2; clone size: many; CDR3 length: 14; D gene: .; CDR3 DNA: TGTGCCAGCAGGCCGACAGGTTCTAACTATGGCTACACCTTC; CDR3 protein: CASRPTGSNYGYTF
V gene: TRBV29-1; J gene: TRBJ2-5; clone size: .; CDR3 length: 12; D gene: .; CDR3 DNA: TGCAGCGTTGGTCGGGGGAGGGAGACCCAGTACTTC; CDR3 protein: CSVGRGRETQYF
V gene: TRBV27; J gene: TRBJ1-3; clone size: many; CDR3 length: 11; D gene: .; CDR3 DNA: TGTGCCAGTGGTAGAGGAAACACCATATATTTT; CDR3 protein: CASGRGNTIYF
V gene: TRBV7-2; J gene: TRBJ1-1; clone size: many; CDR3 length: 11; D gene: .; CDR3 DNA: TGTGCCAGCAGCGTGAACACTGAAGCTTTCTTT; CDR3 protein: CASSVNTEAFF
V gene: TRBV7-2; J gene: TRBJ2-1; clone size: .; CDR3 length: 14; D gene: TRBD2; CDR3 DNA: TGTGCCAGCAGCTTAAAGCGGGGTTACAATGAGCAGTTCTTC; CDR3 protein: CASSLKRGYNEQFF
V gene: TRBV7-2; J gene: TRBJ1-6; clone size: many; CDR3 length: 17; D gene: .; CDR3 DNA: TGTGCCAGCAGCTTGTCAGGGGTGGCCTCCTATAATTCACCCCTCCACTTT; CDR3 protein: CASSLSGVASYNSPLHF
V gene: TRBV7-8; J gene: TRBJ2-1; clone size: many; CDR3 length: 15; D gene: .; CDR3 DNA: TGTGCCAGCAGCTCCAAGAGGGGGGTCGACAATGAGCAGTTCTTC; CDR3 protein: CASSSKRGVDNEQFF
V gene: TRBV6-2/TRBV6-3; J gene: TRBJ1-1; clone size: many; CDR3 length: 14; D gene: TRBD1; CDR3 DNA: TGTGCCAGCAGTCGCCAGGGGGAAAACACTGAAGCTTTCTTT; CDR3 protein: CASSRQGENTEAFF
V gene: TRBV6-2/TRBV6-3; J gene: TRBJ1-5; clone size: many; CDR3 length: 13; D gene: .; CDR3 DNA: TGTGCCAGCAGTCCTCATAGCAATCAGCCCCAGCATTTT; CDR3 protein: CASSPHSNQPQHF
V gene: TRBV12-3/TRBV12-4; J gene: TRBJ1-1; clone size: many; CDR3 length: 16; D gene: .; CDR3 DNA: TGTGCCAGCAGTTTAGACGGGGGGCTCCGCGGCACTGAAGCTTTCTTT; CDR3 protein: CASSLDGGLRGTEAFF
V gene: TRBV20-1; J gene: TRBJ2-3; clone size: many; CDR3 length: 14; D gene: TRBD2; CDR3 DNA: TGCAGTGCCGAAGGCGGGGCTAGCGGGGATACGCAGTATTTT; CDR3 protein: CSAEGGASGDTQYF
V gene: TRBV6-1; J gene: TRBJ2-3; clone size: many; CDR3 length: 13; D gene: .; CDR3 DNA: TGTGCCATTAACTACAGGGAAACCGATACGCAGTATTTT; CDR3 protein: CAINYRETDTQYF
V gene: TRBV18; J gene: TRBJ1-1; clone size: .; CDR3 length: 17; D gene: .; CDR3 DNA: TGTGCCAGCTCACCACCATCCATGGGGGGTAGGAACACTGAAGCTTTCTTT; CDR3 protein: CASSPPSMGGRNTEAFF
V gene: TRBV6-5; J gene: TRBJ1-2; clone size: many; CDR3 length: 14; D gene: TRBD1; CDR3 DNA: TGTGCCAGCAGTCCGGGACAGGCTAACTATGGCTACACCTTC; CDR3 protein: CASSPGQANYGYTF
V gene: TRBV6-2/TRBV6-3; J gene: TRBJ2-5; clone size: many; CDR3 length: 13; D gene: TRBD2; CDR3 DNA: TGTGCCAGCAGGGCTAGCGGGGGCGAGACCCAGTACTTC; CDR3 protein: CASRASGGETQYF
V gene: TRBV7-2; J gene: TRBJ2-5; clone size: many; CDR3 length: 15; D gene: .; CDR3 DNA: TGTGCCAGCAGCTTAGAGTTCGGGGCCCGGGGGACCCAGTACTTC; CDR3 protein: CASSLEFGARGTQYF
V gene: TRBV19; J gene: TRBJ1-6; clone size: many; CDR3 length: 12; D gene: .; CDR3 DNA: TGTGCCAGTAACGAGGGGTCTTCACCCCTCCACTTT; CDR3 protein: CASNEGSSPLHF
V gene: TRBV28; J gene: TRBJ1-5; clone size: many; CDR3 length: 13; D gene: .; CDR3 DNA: TGTGCCAGCAGTGTCACCATCGATCAGCCCCAGCATTTT; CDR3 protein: CASSVTIDQPQHF
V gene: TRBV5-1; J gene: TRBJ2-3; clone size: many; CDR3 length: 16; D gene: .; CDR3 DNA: TGCGCCAGCAGCCCCGGGGCCATGGGGCTCACAGATACGCAGTATTTT; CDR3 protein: CASSPGAMGLTDTQYF
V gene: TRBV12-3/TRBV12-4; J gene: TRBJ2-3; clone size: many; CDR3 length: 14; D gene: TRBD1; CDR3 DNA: TGTGCCAGCAGTCGGACAGGGCGGACAGATACGCAGTATTTT; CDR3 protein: CASSRTGRTDTQYF